This passage covers 3 T cell receptor beta chains from one sample sequenced in a study of blood T cell repertoires in COVID-19. Method: immunoSEQ multiplex PCR; TCRdb's copy keeps in-frame clones and lacks some. Among 95,000 to 120,000 clones listed, roughly 82% were seen once. The sequencing sample was made of peripheral blood. The receptors stem from a woman in her 40s with acute or convalescent COVID-19.

The chain joins TRBV11-2 to TRBJ1-1, with unresolved D. Germline V gene data show CDR1 as SGHAT and CDR2 as FQNNGV. This CDR3 spans 15 amino acids. V lost 5 bases and J 3 bases, leaving 16 bases between the germline ends. CDR3 in amino acids: CASSPPPFRDTEAFF. The CDR3 nucleotides are TGTGCCAGCAGCCCCCCTCCTTTCCGGGACACTGAAGCTTTCTTT.

This rearrangement joins TRBV3-1 (or the pseudogene TRBV3-2) to TRBJ2-3; D perhaps matches TRBD2 (7 bases). The V gene lost 3 bases and the J gene lost 4 bases, with 14 bases spanning the gap. CDR1 and CDR2 (germline): LGHDT, YNNKEL (reference sequence). The CDR3 is made up of 15 amino acids. For the CDR3, the DNA is TGTGCCAGCAGCCACGGGGGGCCACGATCAGATACGCAGTATTTT. It yields the protein CASSHGGPRSDTQYF.

This rearrangement joins TRBV5-5 to TRBJ2-1; 8 nucleotides agree with TRBD1. The CDR3 is 16 amino acids. Germline V gene lookup returns CDR1 SGHKS and CDR2 YYEKEE (reference sequence). Germline trimming cut 0 bases from V and 6 bases from J; bases unmatched to any gene: 8. The CDR3 DNA reads as TGTGCCAGCAGCTTGGCCCCGGGACAGGACCTCAATGAGCAGTTCTTC. Translated, it gives CASSLAPGQDLNEQFF.